Listed below are T cell receptor beta chains from one sample, sequenced in a study of long-term antiretroviral therapy in people with HIV. TCRdb's table, derived via immunoSEQ multiplex PCR, lists solely in-frame clones and lacks some. The sample lists 15,000 to 25,000 clones, around nine tenths occurring once. The sequenced sample was unsorted PBMCs, obtained approximately 4.5 years before starting antiretroviral therapy. These receptors all stem from a woman younger than 45 with HIV. CDR3s include the opening cysteine and the closing phenylalanine or tryptophan. Fields, in order: clone size, J gene, D gene, V gene, CDR3 DNA, CDR3 protein. A D gene is named only where the DNA matches it firmly. Rows give clone size only sometimes, using once, few, many, or a class for an expanded clone.

. TRBJ1-1 TRBD1 TRBV18 TGTGCCAGCTCACCAGTAGGTGGAGGGGGCATGAACACTGAAGCTTTCTTT CASSPVGGGGMNTEAFF
. TRBJ2-2 TRBD1 TRBV6-1 TGTGCCAGCAGTGAAAACAGGGGAGTTATCGGGGAGCTGTTTTTT CASSENRGVIGELFF
. TRBJ1-1 TRBD1 TRBV5-6 TGTGCCAGCAGCTTGACAGGGGGGAACACTGAAGCTTTCTTT CASSLTGGNTEAFF
few TRBJ2-3 . TRBV15 TGTGCCACCAGCAGAGACCATCTCCCAGATACGCAGTATTTT CATSRDHLPDTQYF
. TRBJ2-7 . TRBV13 TGTGCCAGCAGCTCCGCCCCGCTTTACAGGCTGAGCTCCTACGAGCAGTACTTC CASSSAPLYRLSSYEQYF
. TRBJ2-3 . TRBV30 TGTGCCTGGAGTGGAGCCGGGGCAGATACGCAGTATTTT CAWSGAGADTQYF
. TRBJ1-4 . TRBV30 TGTGCCTGGAGTGTAGACAGCAGTCATGAAAAACTGTTTTTT CAWSVDSSHEKLFF
. TRBJ2-7 . TRBV18 TGTGCCAGCTCAGTGACCGGGACGGAGGCTTACGAGCAGTACTTC CASSVTGTEAYEQYF
. TRBJ1-4 TRBD1 TRBV7-2 TGTGCCAGCAGCGCCTGGACAGGGATGAGGGAAAAACTGTTTTTT CASSAWTGMREKLFF
large TRBJ2-3 TRBD2 TRBV19 TGTGCCAGTAGTATAGCTTCAGCGGGGGGCCCGGATACGCAGTATTTT CASSIASAGGPDTQYF
. TRBJ1-3 . TRBV4-3 TGCGCCAGCAGCCAAGATAGGGGGGGATGGGGAAACACCATATATTTT CASSQDRGGWGNTIYF
. TRBJ2-1 . TRBV7-9 TGTGCCAGCAGCTTAAGTGGGGGATACAATGAGCAGTTCTTC CASSLSGGYNEQFF